This T cell receptor beta chain was observed in a study of OX40 agonist ivuxolimab in advanced cancers. Study background: The drug used for patients, ivuxolimab, was an agonistic anti-OX40 (CD134) antibody. Of the patients, three showed partial responses, one with hepatocellular carcinoma and two with cutaneous melanoma.

CDR1 is SGHRS, CDR2 YFSETQ, per germline. This CDR3 has 18 amino acids. V was cut by 4 bases and J by 2 bases, with 24 bases left in between. Data came from immunoSEQ multiplex PCR; TCRdb stores just in-frame clones and leaves some out. This table holds under 20,000 clones, 86% found once. Material: CD4+ or CD8+ T cells sorted from blood, obtained in a trial of the OX40 agonist ivuxolimab. The gene calls are TRBV5-1 and TRBJ2-5; D uncertain. The clonotype comes from an adult with an advanced solid tumor such as melanoma, head and neck, liver or kidney cancer. Here the CDR3 reads CASSPYNADPGRQETQYF. The DNA of the CDR3 is TGCGCCAGCAGCCCCTATAACGCCGATCCGGGTCGTCAAGAGACCCAGTACTTC.